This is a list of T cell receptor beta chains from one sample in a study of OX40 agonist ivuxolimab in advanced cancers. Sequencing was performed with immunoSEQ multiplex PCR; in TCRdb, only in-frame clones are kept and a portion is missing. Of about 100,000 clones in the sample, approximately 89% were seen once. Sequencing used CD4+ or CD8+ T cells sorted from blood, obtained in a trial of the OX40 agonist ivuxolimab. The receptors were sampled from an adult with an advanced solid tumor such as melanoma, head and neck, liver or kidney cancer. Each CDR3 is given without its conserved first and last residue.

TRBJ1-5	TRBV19	ASTFRWDSNQPQH
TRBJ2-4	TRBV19	ASGQGGLAKNIQY
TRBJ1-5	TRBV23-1	ASSQPQGANQPQH
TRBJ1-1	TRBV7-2	ASSLRVPNTEAF
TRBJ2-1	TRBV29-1	SVSSGKLSYNEQF
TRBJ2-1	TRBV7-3	ASSLASGSAYEQF
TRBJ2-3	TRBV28	ASRYRDRGLAGATDTQY
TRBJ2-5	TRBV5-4	ASSYRQGQETQY
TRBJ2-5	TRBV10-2	ASRGGREKETQY
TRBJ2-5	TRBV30	AWRGNRETQY
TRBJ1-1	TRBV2	ASLEGGVGTEAF
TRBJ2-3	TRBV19	ATTSGPSTDTQY
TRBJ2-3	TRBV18	ASSPTSGSFTDTQY
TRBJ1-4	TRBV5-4	ASSFSQGANEKLF
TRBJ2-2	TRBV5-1	ASSLVGRGTGELF
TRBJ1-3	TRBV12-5	ASGLGGTPGNTIY
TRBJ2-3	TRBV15	ATSREGDRATDTQY
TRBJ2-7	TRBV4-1	ASSQDMASEHSYEQY
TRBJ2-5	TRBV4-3	ASGYTGEVETQY
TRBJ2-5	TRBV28	ASTRGREETQY
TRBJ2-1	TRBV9	ASTDASGSYNEQF
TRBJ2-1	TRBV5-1	ASSLVDRNEQF